These 15 T cell receptor beta chains were sequenced from one sample in a study of PD-L1 blockade in urothelial cancer. Some clones are missing from TCRdb's copy, which holds only in-frame ones; the method was immunoSEQ multiplex PCR. The table lists approximately 50,000 clones, around 90% of them singletons. The sample was PBMCs, taken around atezolizumab (anti-PD-L1) treatment. The receptors shown here come from a man between 60 and 75 years old with urothelial cancer.

This chain connects TRBV28 to TRBJ1-4; 8 bases align to TRBD1. V shed 8 bases, J shed 8 bases, and the junction held 7 bases outside the gene matches. The CDR3 spans 13 residues. Germline loops: CDR1 MDHEN, CDR2 SYDVKM. The CDR3 loop is CASGRTGKEKLFF. Here the CDR3 DNA reads TGTGCCAGCGGTAGGACAGGGAAGGAAAAACTGTTTTTT.

The V and J genes are TRBV4-3 and TRBJ2-1; possible D gene TRBD2, 6 bases. The CDR3 has 16 amino acids. V dropped 6 bases and J dropped 1 base, with 16 bases sitting between them. Germline V lookup: CDR1 LGHNA, CDR2 YSLEER. CDR3 protein: CASSPIRDWSYNEQFF. In nucleotides, the CDR3 is TGCGCCAGCAGTCCAATCCGGGACTGGTCCTACAATGAGCAGTTCTTC.

CDR3 coding DNA: TGTGCCAGCGGGGAGCAGGGGAATCCTAATGAAAAACTGTTTTTT. Translated: CASGEQGNPNEKLFF. The chain carries TRBV2 and TRBJ1-4, with D tentatively TRBD1 (6 bases). Trimming pared 8 bases from V and 3 bases from J, leaving 16 bases between. Germline CDR1 is SNHLY and CDR2 is FYNNEI. The CDR3 runs 15 residues. The full variable domain, its missing parts supplied by reference TRBV2 and TRBJ1-4, is EPEVTQTPSHQVTQMGQEVILRCVPISNHLYFYWYRQILGQKVEFLVSFYNNEISEKSEIFDDQFSVERPDGSNFTLKIRSTKLEDSAMYFCASGEQGNPNEKLFFGSGTQLSVL.

This chain links TRBV30 with TRBJ2-7; 7 bases are shared with TRBD1. CDR3 length: 13 amino acids. The V and J ends lost 0 bases and 11 bases, in that order; junction bases with no gene match: 10. Germline assignment: CDR1 GTSNPN and CDR2 SVGIG (reference sequence). The CDR3 reads CAWSVREGGVEYF. In nucleotides, the CDR3 is TGTGCCTGGAGTGTACGGGAAGGGGGCGTTGAGTACTTC.

V and J are TRBV2 and TRBJ1-2; 8 bases are shared with TRBD1. Germline V gene data show CDR1 as SNHLY and CDR2 as FYNNEI. CDR3 length: 13 amino acids. After removal of 6 bases from V and 4 bases from J, the junction contained 4 bases not matched to a gene. The CDR3 bases are TGTGCCAGCAGGACAGGGGTTGCCTATGGCTACACCTTC. Translating gives CASRTGVAYGYTF.

The chain has TRBV6-5 and TRBJ2-2; TRBD1 agrees at 8 bases. V was pared by 2 bases and J by 3 bases, with 5 bases of the junction left unmatched. The length of the CDR3 is 16 residues. The germline V gene has CDR1 MNHEY and CDR2 SVGAGI. The CDR3 DNA reads as TGTGCCAGCAGTTACGAGGCAGGGGGCTACACCGGGGAGCTGTTTTTT. Translated: CASSYEAGGYTGELFF.

The genes are TRBV5-1 and TRBJ1-5; D remains ambiguous. This CDR3 is built from 16 residues. Germline V gives CDR1 SGHRS, CDR2 YFSETQ. V lost 1 base to trimming and J lost 4 bases, with 15 bases between them. CDR3 amino acids: CASSLRGEEGNQPQHF. The CDR3 coding sequence is TGCGCCAGCAGCTTGCGTGGTGAGGAGGGTAATCAGCCCCAGCATTTT.

The V call is TRBV6-5, the J call TRBJ2-7, with D hard to call. The CDR3 totals 13 residues. Germline lookup yields CDR1 MNHEY and CDR2 SVGAGI. V was cut by 0 bases and J by 6 bases, with 9 bases left in between. CDR3 protein: CASSYSASREQYF. As DNA, the CDR3 is TGTGCCAGCAGTTACTCGGCTAGTCGCGAGCAGTACTTC.

This clone appeared once. The chain is built from TRBV2 and TRBJ2-3; 10 bases map to TRBD1. This CDR3 spans 16 amino acids. V lost 1 base, J lost 5 bases, and 6 bases stayed unmatched. Germline V CDR1 and CDR2: SNHLY, FYNNEI. CDR3 bases: TGTGCCAGCAGTGAAGGGGACAGGGGTTCGGGAGATACGCAGTATTTT. This encodes CASSEGDRGSGDTQYF.

The chain combines TRBV6-5 with TRBJ2-1, with a weak D call TRBD1 (6 bases). Germline values: CDR1 MNHEY, CDR2 SVGAGI. V dropped 6 bases and J dropped 7 bases, with 16 bases sitting between them. The CDR3 is made up of 14 amino acids. CDR3 nucleotide sequence: TGTGCCAGCAGGAAAGACAGGAGTTTTAATGAGCAGTTCTTC. As protein: CASRKDRSFNEQFF.

This sequence joins TRBV15 and TRBJ2-7; 8 nucleotides match TRBD1. The germline CDR1 and CDR2 sequences are LNHNV and YYDKDF (reference sequence). This CDR3 has 15 amino acids. V shed 0 bases and J 4 bases; nucleotides not matched to a gene: 5. CDR3 nucleotides: TGTGCCACCAGCAGAGATTTAACAGGGGGGTACGAGCAGTACTTC. Encoded protein: CATSRDLTGGYEQYF.

V usage is TRBV5-1 and J usage is TRBJ1-4; D uncertain. V lost 4 bases and J lost 2, with 18 bases in between. Germline V gene sequence: CDR1 SGHRS, CDR2 YFSETQ. This CDR3 comprises 17 residues. The CDR3 DNA is TGCGCCAGCAGCCAACTTCCGGGAGGGAGGACTAATGAAAAACTGTTTTTT. Translated, it gives CASSQLPGGRTNEKLFF. The full variable domain, rest sourced from reference TRBV5-1 and TRBJ1-4, is KAGVTQTPRYLIKTRGQQVTLSCSPISGHRSVSWYQQTPGQGLQFLFEYFSETQRNKGNFPGRFSGRQFSNSRSEMNVSTLELGDSALYLCASSQLPGGRTNEKLFFGSGTQLSVL.

The J gene is TRBJ1-1, the V gene TRBV7-2, with 8 bases matching TRBD1. The germline V gene has CDR1 SGHTA and CDR2 FQGNSA. Unmatched junction bases numbered 6, after V lost 5 bases and J lost 7 bases. This CDR3 is 13 amino acids long. The CDR3 region is CASSPRTGSEAFF. The CDR3, as DNA: TGTGCCAGCAGCCCTCGGACAGGGAGTGAAGCTTTCTTT.

The chain joins TRBV29-1 to TRBJ2-7; TRBD1 might be the D (6 bases). CDR3 length: 12 residues. V was cut by 5 bases and J by 3 bases, with 11 bases left in between. Germline values: CDR1 SQVTM, CDR2 ANQGSEA. The CDR3 nucleotides are TGCAGCGTTCGGACAGCTTACTACGAGCAGTACTTC. Amino acid sequence: CSVRTAYYEQYF.

The chain combines TRBV9 with TRBJ1-1; TRBD1 matches at 7 bases. In germline, CDR1 is SGDLS, CDR2 YYNGEE. The CDR3 is 18 amino acids. Germline trimming cut 0 bases from V and 1 base from J; bases unmatched to any gene: 12. In nucleotides, the CDR3 is TGTGCCAGCAGCGTAGACGGGACAGCCCTATTTAGGAACACTGAAGCTTTCTTT. It encodes CASSVDGTALFRNTEAFF.